Presented here are 9 T cell receptor beta chains from one specimen sequenced in a study of CD8 T cells in ankylosing spondylitis. Study-level results: A TCR beta motif of roughly eight highly homologous variants appeared characteristic of ankylosing spondylitis blood.

A single record per CDR3 protein comes from TCRdb applying MiXCR to the 5' RACE reads. Here the sample spans about 500,000 distinct CDR3 sequences, 9.5% to 15% being singletons. These receptors lack a known antigen. The sample consisted of blood, either unsorted or a sorted T cell fraction (not recorded which). The receptor source for this set is a male donor with ankylosing spondylitis.

This clonotype was recorded at least ten times. V and J are TRBV5-1 and TRBJ1-5; D is ambiguous. The CDR3 consists of 15 residues. Germline V gene sequence: CDR1 SGHRS, CDR2 YFSETQ. Trimming removed 0 bases at V and 3 bases at J, with 10 bases between. This chain's CDR3 is CASSLGPEINQPQHF. Here the CDR3 DNA reads TGCGCCAGCAGCTTGGGCCCCGAAATCAATCAGCCCCAGCATTTT.

This clonotype appeared a few times. This sequence joins TRBV11-2 and TRBJ2-1; tentative D call: TRBD1 (5 bases). The CDR3 runs to 18 residues. CDR1 and CDR2 from the germline V gene are SGHAT and FQNNGV. The V end lost 2 bases, the J end lost 0 bases, and 17 bases lay between the germline ends. The CDR3 DNA reads TGTGCCAGCAGCTTATTTCCTCCCAGGGCCTTCTCCTACAATGAGCAGTTCTTC. This translates into CASSLFPPRAFSYNEQFF.

Here the CDR3 reads CASSSSGLGGYTF. CDR3 sequence (DNA): TGTGCCAGCAGCTCCTCGGGCTTAGGAGGCTACACCTTC. V usage is TRBV11-2 and J usage is TRBJ1-2; D is ambiguous. Germline CDR1 and CDR2: SGHAT and FQNNGV. The CDR3 has 13 residues. Trimming left V 4 bases short and J 8 bases short, with 14 bases between.

This clonotype was counted a few times. The chain links TRBV20-1 to TRBJ2-5, with D perhaps matching TRBD1 (5 bases). Per germline, CDR1 DFQATT and CDR2 SNEGSKA (reference sequence). Deletions cut 0 bases from V and 5 bases from J, with 13 bases between. The CDR3 runs to 14 residues. CDR3 nucleotide sequence: TGCAGTGCTAGAGATATTAGGGGCTTTGAGACCCAGTACTTC. Translated: CSARDIRGFETQYF.

This clonotype occurred many times. The chain carries TRBV5-4 and TRBJ2-1; 8 bases are shared with TRBD2. The V and J ends lost 4 bases and 7 bases, in that order; junction bases with no gene match: 16. The germline V gene has CDR1 SGHNT and CDR2 YYREEE (reference sequence). The CDR3 extends over 17 amino acids. The DNA of the CDR3 is TGTGCCAGCAGCCCTGATAGCGGGACCAGATCGGAGAATGAGCAGTTCTTC. Encoded protein: CASSPDSGTRSENEQFF.

The chain uses TRBV20-1 and TRBJ1-4; maybe TRBD1 (5 bases). V was cut by 5 bases and J by 7 bases, with 17 bases left in between. This CDR3 has 14 residues. CDR1 and CDR2 from the germline V gene are DFQATT and SNEGSKA (reference sequence). The CDR3 spells CSAYDPRQGEKLFF. CDR3 bases: TGCAGTGCTTATGACCCAAGGCAGGGTGAAAAACTGTTTTTT.

In its sample, this clonotype was seen many times. The V call is TRBV7-9, the J call TRBJ1-6; TRBD1 matches 8 bases. The CDR3 is 14 amino acids. Germline CDR1 and CDR2: SEHNR and FQNEAQ (reference sequence). J lost 7 bases, V lost 3 bases, and 2 bases had no gene match. The CDR3 is CASSLQGANSPLHF. CDR3 in DNA: TGTGCCAGCAGCTTGCAGGGGGCGAATTCACCCCTCCACTTT.

This clonotype was detected a few times. The CDR3 DNA follows: TGTGCCAGCGTCCGGTCTACCGGGAGCACAGATACGCAGTATTTT. Protein product: CASVRSTGSTDTQYF. The chain couples TRBV3-1 to TRBJ2-3; D is undetermined. Between the trimmed V and J ends, which lost 8 bases and 0 bases, there was a span of 15 bases. This CDR3 is built from 15 residues. Germline V lookup: CDR1 LGHDT, CDR2 YNNKEL (reference sequence).

This clonotype was observed at least ten times. This rearrangement joins TRBV12-3 or TRBV12-4 to TRBJ2-7; possibly TRBD1 or TRBD2 for D (5 bases each). Trimming removed 6 bases at V and 3 bases at J, with 15 bases between. The CDR3 sequence is 14 residues long. Written as DNA, the CDR3 is TGTGCCAGCAGGAAAGGGACCCTTTTCTACGAGCAGTACTTC. It encodes CASRKGTLFYEQYF.